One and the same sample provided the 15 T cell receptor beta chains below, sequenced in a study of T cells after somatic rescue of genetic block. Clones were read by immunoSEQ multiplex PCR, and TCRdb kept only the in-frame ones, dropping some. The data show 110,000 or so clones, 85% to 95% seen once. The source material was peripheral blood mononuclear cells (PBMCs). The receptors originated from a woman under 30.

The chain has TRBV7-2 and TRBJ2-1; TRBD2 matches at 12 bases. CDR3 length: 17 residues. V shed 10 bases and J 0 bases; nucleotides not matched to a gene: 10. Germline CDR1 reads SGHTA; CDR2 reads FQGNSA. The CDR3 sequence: CATSGTSGPRSYNEQFF. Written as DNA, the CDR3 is TGTGCCACCTCCGGGACTAGCGGGCCTCGCTCCTACAATGAGCAGTTCTTC.

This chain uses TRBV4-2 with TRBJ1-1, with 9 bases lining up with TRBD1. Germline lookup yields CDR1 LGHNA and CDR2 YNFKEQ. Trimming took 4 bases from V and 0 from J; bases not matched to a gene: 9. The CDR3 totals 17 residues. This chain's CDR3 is CASSLVPGQGMNTEAFF. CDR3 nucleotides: TGTGCCAGCAGCCTTGTCCCGGGACAGGGAATGAACACTGAAGCTTTCTTT.

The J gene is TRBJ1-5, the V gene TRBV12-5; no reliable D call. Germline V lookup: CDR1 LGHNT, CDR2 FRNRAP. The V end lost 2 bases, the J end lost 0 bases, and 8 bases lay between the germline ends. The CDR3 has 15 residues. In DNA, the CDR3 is TGTGCTAGTGGTTTGTGGACGGATAGCAATCAGCCCCAGCATTTT. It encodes CASGLWTDSNQPQHF.

CDR3 in amino acids: CASSLGPGQVNEKLFF. CDR3 in DNA: TGCGCCAGCAGCCTTGGACCGGGACAGGTTAATGAAAAACTGTTTTTT. V and J are TRBV4-3 and TRBJ1-4; 8 bases fit TRBD1. This CDR3 comprises 16 residues. The trim removed 4 bases at V and 4 bases at J, leaving 8 bases unmatched. Germline CDR1 is LGHNA and CDR2 is YSLEER.

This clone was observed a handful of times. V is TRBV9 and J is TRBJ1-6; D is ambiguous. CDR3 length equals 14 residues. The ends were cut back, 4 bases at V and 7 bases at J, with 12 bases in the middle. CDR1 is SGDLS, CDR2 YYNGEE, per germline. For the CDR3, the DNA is TGTGCCAGCAGCCCCCCTGGTCCCAATTCACCCCTCCACTTT. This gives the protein CASSPPGPNSPLHF.

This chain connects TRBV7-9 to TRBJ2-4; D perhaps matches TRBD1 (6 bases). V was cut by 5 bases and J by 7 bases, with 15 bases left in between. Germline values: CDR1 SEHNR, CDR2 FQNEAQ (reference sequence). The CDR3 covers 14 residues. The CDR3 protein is CASSATGGTNIQYF. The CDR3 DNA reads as TGTGCCAGCAGCGCGACTGGGGGCACGAACATTCAGTACTTC.

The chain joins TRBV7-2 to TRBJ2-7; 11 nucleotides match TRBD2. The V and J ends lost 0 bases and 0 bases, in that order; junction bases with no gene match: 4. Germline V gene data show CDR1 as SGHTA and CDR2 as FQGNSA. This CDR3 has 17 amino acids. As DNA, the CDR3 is TGTGCCAGCAGCTTAGCTTCACTAGCGGGGGTCTCCTACGAGCAGTACTTC. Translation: CASSLASLAGVSYEQYF.

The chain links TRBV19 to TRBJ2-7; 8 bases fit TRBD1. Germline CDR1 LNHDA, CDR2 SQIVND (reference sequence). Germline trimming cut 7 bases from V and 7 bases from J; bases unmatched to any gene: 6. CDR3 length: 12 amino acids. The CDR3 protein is CASTNRGNEQYF. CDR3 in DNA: TGTGCCAGTACCAACAGGGGGAATGAGCAGTACTTC.

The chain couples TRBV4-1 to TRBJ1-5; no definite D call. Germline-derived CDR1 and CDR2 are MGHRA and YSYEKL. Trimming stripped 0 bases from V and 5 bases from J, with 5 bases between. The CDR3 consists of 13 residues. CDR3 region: CASSQDRYQPQHF. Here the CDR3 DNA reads TGCGCCAGCAGCCAAGATCGGTATCAGCCCCAGCATTTT.

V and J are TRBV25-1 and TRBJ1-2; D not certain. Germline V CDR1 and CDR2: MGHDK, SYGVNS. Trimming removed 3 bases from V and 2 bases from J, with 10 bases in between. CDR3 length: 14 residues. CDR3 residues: CASSEPGRNYGYTF. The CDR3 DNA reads TGTGCCAGCAGTGAGCCCGGACGGAACTATGGCTACACCTTC.

The CDR3 DNA reads TGTGCCATTGGACAGGGCCAAGAGACCCAGTACTTC. Amino acids: CAIGQGQETQYF. The chain employs TRBV10-3 and TRBJ2-5, with 8 bases matching TRBD1. V trimming: 9 bases; J trimming: 1 base; junction bases outside the gene matches: 1. This CDR3 comprises 12 residues. Germline V gene lookup returns CDR1 ENHRY and CDR2 SYGVKD.

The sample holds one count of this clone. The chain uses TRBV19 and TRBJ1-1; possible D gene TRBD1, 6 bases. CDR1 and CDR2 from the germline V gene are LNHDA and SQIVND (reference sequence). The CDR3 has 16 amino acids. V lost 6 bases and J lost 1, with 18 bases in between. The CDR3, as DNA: TGTGCCAGTAGAACTATCCCTGACAGGCAGAACACTGAAGCTTTCTTT. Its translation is CASRTIPDRQNTEAFF.

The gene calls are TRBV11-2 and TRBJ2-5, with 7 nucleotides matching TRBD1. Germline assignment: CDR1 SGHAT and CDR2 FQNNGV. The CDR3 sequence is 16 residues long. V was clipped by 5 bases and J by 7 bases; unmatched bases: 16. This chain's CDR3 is CASSRDSLGGRPTQYF. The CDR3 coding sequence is TGTGCCAGCAGCCGGGACAGCTTAGGGGGACGCCCGACCCAGTACTTC.

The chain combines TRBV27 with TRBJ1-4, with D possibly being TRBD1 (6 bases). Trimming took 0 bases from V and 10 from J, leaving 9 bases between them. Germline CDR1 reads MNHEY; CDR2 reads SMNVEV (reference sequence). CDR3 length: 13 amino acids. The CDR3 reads CASSLSGGVKLFF. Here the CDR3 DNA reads TGTGCCAGCAGTTTATCAGGGGGAGTAAAACTGTTTTTT.

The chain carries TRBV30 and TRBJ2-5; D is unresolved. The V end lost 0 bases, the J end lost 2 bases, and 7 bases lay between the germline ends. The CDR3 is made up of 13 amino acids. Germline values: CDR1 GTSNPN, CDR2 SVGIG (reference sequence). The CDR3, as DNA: TGTGCCTGGAGTGTGTCCTTTCAAGAGACCCAGTACTTC. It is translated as CAWSVSFQETQYF.